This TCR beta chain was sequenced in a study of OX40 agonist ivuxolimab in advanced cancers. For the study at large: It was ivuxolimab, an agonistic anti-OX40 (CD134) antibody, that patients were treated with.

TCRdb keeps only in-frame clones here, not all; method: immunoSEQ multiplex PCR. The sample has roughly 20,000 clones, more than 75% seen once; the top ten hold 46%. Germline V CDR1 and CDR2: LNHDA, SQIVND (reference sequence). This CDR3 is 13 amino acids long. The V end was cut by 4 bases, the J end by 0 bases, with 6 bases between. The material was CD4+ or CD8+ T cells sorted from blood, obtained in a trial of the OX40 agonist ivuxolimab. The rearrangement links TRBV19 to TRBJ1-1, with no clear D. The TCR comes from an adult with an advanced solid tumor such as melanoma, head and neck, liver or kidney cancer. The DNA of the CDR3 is TGTGCCAGTAGTAGAGCCTTGAACACTGAAGCTTTCTTT. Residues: CASSRALNTEAFF.